The clone carrying this TCR beta chain was observed at least ten times. The target antigen is unknown. The sample comes from a study of T cells after yellow fever vaccination. The study's findings and limits: Weaker, the secondary response had a peak occurring faster, on day 5 versus 15. In post-booster samples, most primary-vaccination clones reappeared (approximately 97% CD4, about 90% CD8).

There are 16 residues in the CDR3. Germline V lookup: CDR1 SGHRS, CDR2 YFSETQ. The V gene end was trimmed by 2 bases and the J gene end by 0 bases; junction bases not matched to a gene: 1. UMIs were added to TCR cDNA along with a universal primer site when it was made by 5'RACE template switching. TCRdb re-analysed the 5' RACE reads in MiXCR, keeping a single row per CDR3 protein. The sample holds 310,000 or so distinct CDR3 sequences, approximately 3.8% seen once. This receptor was taken from a young man who received the YFV17D yellow fever vaccine. The material sequenced was PBMCs, taken on the day of the yellow fever booster vaccination. V gene TRBV5-1 combines with J gene TRBJ2-6, with TRBD1 identical over 8 bases. The CDR3 protein is CASSLTGGSGANVLTF. In DNA, the CDR3 is TGCGCCAGCAGCTTAACAGGGGGCTCTGGGGCCAACGTCCTGACTTTC.